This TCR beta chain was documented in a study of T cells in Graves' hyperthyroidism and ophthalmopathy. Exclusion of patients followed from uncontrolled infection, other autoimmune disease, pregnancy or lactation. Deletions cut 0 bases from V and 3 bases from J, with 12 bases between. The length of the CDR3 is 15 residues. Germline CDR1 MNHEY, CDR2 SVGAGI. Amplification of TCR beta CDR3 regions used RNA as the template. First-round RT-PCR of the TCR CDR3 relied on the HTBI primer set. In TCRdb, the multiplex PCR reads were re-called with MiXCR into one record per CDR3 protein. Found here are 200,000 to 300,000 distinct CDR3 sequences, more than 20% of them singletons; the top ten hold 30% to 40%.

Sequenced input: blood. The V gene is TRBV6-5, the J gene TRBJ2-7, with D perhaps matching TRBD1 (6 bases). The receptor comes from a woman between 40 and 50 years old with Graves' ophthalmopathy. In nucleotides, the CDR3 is TGTGCCAGCAGTTACTCGTTCTCACAGGGCTACGAGCAGTACTTC. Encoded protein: CASSYSFSQGYEQYF.